This T cell receptor (beta chain) is drawn from a study of shared clonotypes between healthy human individuals. The assay was immunoSEQ multiplex PCR, and TCRdb's table has in-frame clones only and misses some. The profile shows some 1.5 million clones, nearly 99% of them singletons. CDR1 MGHRA and CDR2 YSYEKL come from the germline V gene. The CDR3 runs 15 residues. Trimming cost V 3 bases and J 0 bases; bases outside gene matches: 4. Material: naive CD4+ T cells sorted from blood. Subset meaning: CD45RA+ positively selected. This sequence was found in a man aged 30 to 45 in good health. This chain joins TRBV4-1 and TRBJ2-7; TRBD1 matches 8 bases. CDR3 region: CASSQRTGLSYEQYF. The CDR3 bases are TGCGCCAGCAGCCAGCGGACAGGGCTCTCCTACGAGCAGTACTTC.